This T cell receptor (beta chain) comes out of a study of CD4 T cells in relation to SARS-CoV-2 and coronaviruses. Points on this clone: Its target is unknown.

Before the COVID-19 pandemic, during about 2010-2019, CD4+ T cells were taken from unexposed donors. CD4+ T cells were isolated from the cells after about ten days of culture. There are 12 residues in the CDR3. V lost 4 bases and J lost 4; bases outside the gene matches: 2. Germline V gives CDR1 GTSNPN, CDR2 SVGIG (reference sequence). Only in-frame clones appear in the TCRdb table, and some are missing; sequencing was by immunoSEQ multiplex PCR. The sample shows about 19,000 clones, approximately 75% of them seen only once. The specimen was CD4+ T cells from PBMCs, cultured in vitro. The rearrangement links TRBV30 to TRBJ1-2; 8 nucleotides match TRBD1. This TCR came from a human donor in good health. CDR3 sequence: CAWTGGGYGYTF. As DNA, the CDR3 is TGTGCCTGGACAGGGGGCGGCTATGGCTACACCTTC.